The rows below give T cell receptor beta chains drawn from one sample of a study of T cell responses to AZD1222 COVID-19 vaccine. Sequencing used immunoSEQ multiplex PCR; TCRdb keeps in-frame clones, though not all of them. The data hold 120,000 to 150,000 clones, with more than 70% observed a single time. Sequencing was performed on peripheral blood, taken 28 days after the second AZD1222 dose. The receptors here all came from an adult who received the AZD1222 COVID-19 vaccine. CDR3s include the opening cysteine and the closing phenylalanine or tryptophan. The D gene is left open where the match is weak. Size is omitted from some rows. Given values are once, few, many or a class for expanded clones.

V,J,size,D,CDR3,DNA
TRBV24-1,TRBJ2-3,once,-,CATSDAAGSRRTDTQYF,TGTGCCACCAGTGATGCCGCAGGTAGCCGTCGGACAGATACGCAGTATTTT
TRBV27,TRBJ1-4,-,TRBD1,CASRDLRGRGGIANEKLFF,TGTGCCAGCAGAGATCTCAGGGGGCGGGGAGGTATAGCTAATGAAAAACTGTTTTTT
TRBV4-2,TRBJ1-2,-,TRBD1,CASSQGGRDSDYGYTF,TGTGCCAGCAGCCAAGGGGGGCGGGACAGCGACTATGGCTACACCTTC
TRBV30,TRBJ1-1,once,-,CAWRESRQFTEAFF,TGTGCCTGGAGAGAGTCCAGGCAATTCACTGAAGCTTTCTTT
TRBV30,TRBJ1-1,-,-,CAWSVQMNTEAFF,TGTGCCTGGAGTGTGCAAATGAACACTGAAGCTTTCTTT
TRBV21-1,TRBJ2-2,-,-,CASSNGVRDRVRRRTGELFF,TGTGCCAGCAGCAACGGGGTAAGGGACAGGGTAAGACGAAGAACCGGGGAGCTGTTTTTT
TRBV24-1,TRBJ2-1,once,TRBD2,CATSDYELAGEGFAYNEQFF,TGTGCCACCAGTGACTACGAACTAGCGGGAGAGGGTTTTGCGTACAATGAGCAGTTCTTC
TRBV30,TRBJ2-1,-,TRBD2,CASAGSRNEQFF,TGTGCCTCAGCGGGGAGTCGCAATGAGCAGTTCTTC
TRBV15,TRBJ2-3,-,-,CATSMGAGGRSTDTQYF,TGTGCCACCAGCATGGGGGCGGGTGGCCGAAGCACAGATACGCAGTATTTT
TRBV29-1,TRBJ1-4,-,-,CSVPGRTDGEKLFF,TGCAGCGTCCCCGGCAGGACAGACGGTGAAAAACTGTTTTTT
TRBV30,TRBJ1-1,-,-,CAWSVIQTVMNTEAFF,TGTGCCTGGAGTGTAATCCAGACAGTCATGAACACTGAAGCTTTCTTT
TRBV7-7,TRBJ2-1,-,TRBD2,CASSAGTSGSNEQFF,TGTGCTAGCAGCGCGGGGACTAGCGGGTCAAATGAGCAGTTCTTC
TRBV19,TRBJ1-1,few,-,CASCPKRNTEAFF,TGTGCCAGTTGCCCGAAACGGAACACTGAAGCTTTCTTT